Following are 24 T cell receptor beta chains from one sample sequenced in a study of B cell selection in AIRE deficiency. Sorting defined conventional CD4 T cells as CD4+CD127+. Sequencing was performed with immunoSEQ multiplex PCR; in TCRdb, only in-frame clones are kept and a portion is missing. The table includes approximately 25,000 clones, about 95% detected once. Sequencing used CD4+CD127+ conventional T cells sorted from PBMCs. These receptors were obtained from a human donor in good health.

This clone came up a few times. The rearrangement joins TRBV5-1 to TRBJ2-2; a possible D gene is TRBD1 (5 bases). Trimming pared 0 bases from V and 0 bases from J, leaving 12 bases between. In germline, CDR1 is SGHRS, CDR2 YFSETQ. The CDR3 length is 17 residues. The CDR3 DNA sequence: TGCGCCAGCAGCTTGGATTCAGGGCCCTCGAACACCGGGGAGCTGTTTTTT. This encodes CASSLDSGPSNTGELFF.

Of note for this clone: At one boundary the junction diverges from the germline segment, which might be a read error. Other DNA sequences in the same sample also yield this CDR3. CDR3 nucleotides: TGCGCCAGTAGCTTGCCCCGACAGACACCCTACAATGAGCAGTTCTTC. It yields the protein CASSLPRQTPYNEQFF. The chain employs TRBV5-1 and TRBJ2-1, with a tentative D call TRBD1 (5 bases). Germline V gene data show CDR1 as SGHRS and CDR2 as YFSETQ. The CDR3 extends over 16 amino acids.

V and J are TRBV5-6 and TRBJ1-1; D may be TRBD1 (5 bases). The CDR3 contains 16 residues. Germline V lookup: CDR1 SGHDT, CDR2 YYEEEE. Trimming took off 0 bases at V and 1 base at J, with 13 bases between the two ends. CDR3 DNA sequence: TGTGCCAGCAGCTTGGCCAACCGGGGACGGAACACTGAAGCTTTCTTT. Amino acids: CASSLANRGRNTEAFF.

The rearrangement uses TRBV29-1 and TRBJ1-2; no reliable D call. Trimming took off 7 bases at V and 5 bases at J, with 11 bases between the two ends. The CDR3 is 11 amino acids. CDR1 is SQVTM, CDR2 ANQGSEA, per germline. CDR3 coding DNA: TGCAGCGCAGACCCGGGGTATGGCTACACCTTC. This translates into CSADPGYGYTF.

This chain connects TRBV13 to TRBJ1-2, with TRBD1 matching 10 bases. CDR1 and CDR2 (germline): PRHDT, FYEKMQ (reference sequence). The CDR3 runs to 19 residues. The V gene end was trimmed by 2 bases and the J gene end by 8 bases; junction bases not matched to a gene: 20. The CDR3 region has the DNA TGTGCCAGCAGCTTAATTGGGGTCACCGGGACAGGGGCAGGAAGAGGCTACACCTTC. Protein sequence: CASSLIGVTGTGAGRGYTF. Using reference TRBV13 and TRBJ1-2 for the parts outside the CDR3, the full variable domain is AAGVIQSPRHLIKEKRETATLKCYPIPRHDTVYWYQQGPGQDPQFLISFYEKMQSDKGSIPDRFSAQQFSDYHSELNMSSLELGDSALYFCASSLIGVTGTGAGRGYTFGSGTRLTVV.

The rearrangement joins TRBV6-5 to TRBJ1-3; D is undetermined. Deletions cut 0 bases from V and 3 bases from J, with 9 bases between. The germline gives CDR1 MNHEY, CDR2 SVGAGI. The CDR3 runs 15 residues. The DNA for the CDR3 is TGTGCCAGCAGTTACTCGGGAGGGTATGGAAACACCATATATTTT. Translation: CASSYSGGYGNTIYF.

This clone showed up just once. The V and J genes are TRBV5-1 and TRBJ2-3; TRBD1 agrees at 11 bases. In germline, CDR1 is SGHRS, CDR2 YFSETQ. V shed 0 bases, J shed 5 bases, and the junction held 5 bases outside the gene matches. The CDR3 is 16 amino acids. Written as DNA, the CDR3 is TGCGCCAGCAGCTTGGCCAGGACAGGGGGCTTAGATACGCAGTATTTT. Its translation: CASSLARTGGLDTQYF.

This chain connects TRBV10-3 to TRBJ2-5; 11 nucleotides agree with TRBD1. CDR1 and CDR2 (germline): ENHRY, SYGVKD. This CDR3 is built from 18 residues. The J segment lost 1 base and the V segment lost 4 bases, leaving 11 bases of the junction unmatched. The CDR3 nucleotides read TGTGCCATCAGTGCCCCGCTCACCGGGACAGGGGGCCAAGAGACCCAGTACTTC. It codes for CAISAPLTGTGGQETQYF.

The CDR3 DNA sequence: TGTGCCAGCAGCTTCGGTAGGACAGGGGCGAACTATGGCTACACCTTC. Amino acid sequence: CASSFGRTGANYGYTF. This chain links TRBV7-9 with TRBJ1-2; TRBD1 aligns across 9 bases. Germline V gene lookup returns CDR1 SEHNR and CDR2 FQNEAQ (reference sequence). Germline trimming cut 3 bases from V and 2 bases from J; bases unmatched to any gene: 7. CDR3 length equals 16 residues.

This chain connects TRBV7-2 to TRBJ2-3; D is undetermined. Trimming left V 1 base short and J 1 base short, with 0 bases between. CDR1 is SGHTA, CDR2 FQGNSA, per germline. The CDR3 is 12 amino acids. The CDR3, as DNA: TGTGCCAGCAGCTTAGGCACAGATACGCAGTATTTT. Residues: CASSLGTDTQYF.

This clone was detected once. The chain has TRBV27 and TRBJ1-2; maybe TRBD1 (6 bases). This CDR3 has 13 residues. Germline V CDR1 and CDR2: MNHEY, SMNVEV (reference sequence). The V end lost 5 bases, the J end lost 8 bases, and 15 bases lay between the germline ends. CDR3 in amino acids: CASSNPGHRGYTF. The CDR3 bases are TGTGCCAGCAGTAATCCGGGACATCGGGGCTACACCTTC.

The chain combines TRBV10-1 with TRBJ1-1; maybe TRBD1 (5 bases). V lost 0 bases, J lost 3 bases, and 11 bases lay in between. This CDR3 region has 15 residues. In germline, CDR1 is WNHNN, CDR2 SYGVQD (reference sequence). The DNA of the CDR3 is TGCGCCAGCAGTGAGTCGTGGGGAGGGGACACTGAAGCTTTCTTT. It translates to CASSESWGGDTEAFF.

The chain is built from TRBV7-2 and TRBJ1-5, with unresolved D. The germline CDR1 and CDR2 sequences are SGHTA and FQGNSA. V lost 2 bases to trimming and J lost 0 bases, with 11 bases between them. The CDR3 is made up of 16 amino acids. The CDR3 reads CASSLRRQPSNQPQHF. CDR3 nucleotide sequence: TGTGCCAGCAGCTTACGGCGTCAGCCTAGCAATCAGCCCCAGCATTTT.

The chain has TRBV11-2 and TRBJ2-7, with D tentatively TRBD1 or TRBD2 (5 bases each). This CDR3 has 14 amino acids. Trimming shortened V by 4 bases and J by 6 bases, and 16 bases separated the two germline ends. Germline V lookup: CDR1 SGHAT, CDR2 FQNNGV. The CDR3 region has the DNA TGTGCCAGCAGCTGGGGGACCGACGTGGGCGAGCAGTACTTC. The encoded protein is CASSWGTDVGEQYF. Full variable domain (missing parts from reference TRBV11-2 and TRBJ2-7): EAGVAQSPRYKIIEKRQSVAFWCNPISGHATLYWYQQILGQGPKLLIQFQNNGVVDDSQLPKDRFSAERLKGVDSTLKIQPAKLEDSAVYLCASSWGTDVGEQYFGPGTRLTVT.

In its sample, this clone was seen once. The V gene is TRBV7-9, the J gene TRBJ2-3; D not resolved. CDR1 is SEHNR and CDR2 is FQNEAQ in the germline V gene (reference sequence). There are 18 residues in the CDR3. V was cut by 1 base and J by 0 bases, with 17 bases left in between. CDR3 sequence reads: CASSLGFADPMSTDTQYF. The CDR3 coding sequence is TGTGCCAGCAGCTTAGGGTTTGCGGACCCAATGAGCACAGATACGCAGTATTTT.

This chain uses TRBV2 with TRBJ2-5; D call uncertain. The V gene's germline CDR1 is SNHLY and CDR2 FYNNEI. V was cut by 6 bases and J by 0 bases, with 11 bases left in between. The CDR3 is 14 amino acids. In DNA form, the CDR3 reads TGTGCCAGCAGCCAAGCCAGAAACCAAGAGACCCAGTACTTC. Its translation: CASSQARNQETQYF.

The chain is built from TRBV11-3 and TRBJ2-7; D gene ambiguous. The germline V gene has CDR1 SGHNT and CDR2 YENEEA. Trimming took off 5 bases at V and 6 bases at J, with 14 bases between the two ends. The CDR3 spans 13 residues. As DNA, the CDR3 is TGTGCCAGCAGCCTTGTTCGGGTCTCCGAGCAGTACTTC. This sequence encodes CASSLVRVSEQYF.

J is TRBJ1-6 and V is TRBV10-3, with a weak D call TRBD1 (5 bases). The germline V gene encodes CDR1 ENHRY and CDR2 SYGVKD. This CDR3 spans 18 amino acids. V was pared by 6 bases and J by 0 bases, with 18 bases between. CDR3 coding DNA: TGTGCCATCAGGGCCCGGGACGGTCCAAGCTCCTATAATTCACCCCTCCACTTT. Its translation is CAIRARDGPSSYNSPLHF.

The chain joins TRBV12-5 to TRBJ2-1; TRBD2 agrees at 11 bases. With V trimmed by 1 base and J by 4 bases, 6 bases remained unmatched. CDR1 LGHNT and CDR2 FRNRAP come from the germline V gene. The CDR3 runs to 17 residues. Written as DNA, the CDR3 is TGTGCTAGTGGTTTGGCCGGACTAGCGGGCCCTTACAATGAGCAGTTCTTC. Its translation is CASGLAGLAGPYNEQFF.

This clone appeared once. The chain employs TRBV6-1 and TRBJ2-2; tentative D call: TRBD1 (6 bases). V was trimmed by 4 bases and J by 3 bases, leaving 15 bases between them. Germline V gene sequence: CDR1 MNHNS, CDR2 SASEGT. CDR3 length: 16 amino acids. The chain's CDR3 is CASSGFGQTDTGELFF. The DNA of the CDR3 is TGTGCCAGCAGTGGATTTGGACAGACTGACACCGGGGAGCTGTTTTTT.

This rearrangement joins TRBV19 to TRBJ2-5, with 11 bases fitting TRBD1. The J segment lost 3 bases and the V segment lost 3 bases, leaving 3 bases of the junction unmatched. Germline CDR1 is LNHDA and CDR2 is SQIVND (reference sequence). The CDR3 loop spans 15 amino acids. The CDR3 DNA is TGTGCCAGTAGTATCCAGGGACAGGGGGAAGAGACCCAGTACTTC. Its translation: CASSIQGQGEETQYF.

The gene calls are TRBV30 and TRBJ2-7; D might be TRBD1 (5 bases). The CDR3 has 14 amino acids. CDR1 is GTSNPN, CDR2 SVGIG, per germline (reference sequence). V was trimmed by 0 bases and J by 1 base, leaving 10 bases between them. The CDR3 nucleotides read TGTGCCTGGAGTGTCCGGACAACTTCCTACGAGCAGTACTTC. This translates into CAWSVRTTSYEQYF.

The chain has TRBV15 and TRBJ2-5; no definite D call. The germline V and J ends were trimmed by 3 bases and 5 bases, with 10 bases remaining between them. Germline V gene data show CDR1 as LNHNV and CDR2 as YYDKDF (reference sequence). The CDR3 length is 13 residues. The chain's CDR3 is CATSRSETETQYF. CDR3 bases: TGTGCCACCAGCAGGTCCGAGACGGAGACCCAGTACTTC.

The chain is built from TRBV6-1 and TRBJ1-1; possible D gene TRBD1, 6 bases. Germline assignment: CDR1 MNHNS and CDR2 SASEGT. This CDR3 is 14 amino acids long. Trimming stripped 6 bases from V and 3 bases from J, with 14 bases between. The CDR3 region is CASRIQGTYTEAFF. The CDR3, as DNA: TGTGCCAGCAGAATACAGGGTACCTACACTGAAGCTTTCTTT.